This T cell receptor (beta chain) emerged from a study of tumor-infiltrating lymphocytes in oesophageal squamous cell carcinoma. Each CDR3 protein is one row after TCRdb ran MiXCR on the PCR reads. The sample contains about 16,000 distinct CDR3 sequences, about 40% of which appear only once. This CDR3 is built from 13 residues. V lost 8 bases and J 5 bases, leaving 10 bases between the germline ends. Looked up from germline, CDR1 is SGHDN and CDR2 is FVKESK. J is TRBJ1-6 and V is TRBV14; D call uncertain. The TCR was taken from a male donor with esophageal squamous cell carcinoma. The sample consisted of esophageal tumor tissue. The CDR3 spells CASRAVDNSPLHF. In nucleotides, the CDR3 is TGTGCCAGCCGGGCCGTCGATAATTCACCCCTCCACTTT.